This section outlines one TCR beta chain sequence together with its context. Antigen: not known. The entry originates in a study of T cells in Graves' hyperthyroidism and ophthalmopathy. At the level of the study: Any treatment followed the collection of peripheral blood at initial diagnosis.

Uncontrolled infection, other autoimmune disease, pregnancy and lactation each barred patients from inclusion. The CDR3 consists of 13 residues. The germline V and J ends were trimmed by 9 bases and 5 bases, with 16 bases remaining between them. Germline CDR1 LNHDA, CDR2 SQIVND (reference sequence). What was amplified from RNA transcripts were TCR beta CDR3 regions. In the first-round RT-PCR of the TCR CDR3, the HTBI primer set was used. MiXCR was run by TCRdb on the multiplex PCR reads, yielding one entry per CDR3 protein. The sample shows approximately 300,000 distinct CDR3 sequences, roughly 15% of them seen only once. Whole-study results and caveats: In simple terms, a model built on 13 V-J features told ophthalmopathy apart from stable hyperthyroidism. Expanded thyroid clonotypes (above 0.001) were mostly also found in blood.

This TCR derives from a man aged 25-45 years with Graves' hyperthyroidism. Sequenced input: blood. The rearrangement links TRBV19 to TRBJ2-5; weak D call: TRBD1 (6 bases). CDR3 nucleotides: TGTGCCAGCCAATTACAGGGTCGGGAGACCCAGTACTTC. It is translated as CASQLQGRETQYF.